A single sample gave rise to the 29 T cell receptor beta chains below, sequenced in a study of blood T cell repertoires in COVID-19. Sequencing was performed with immunoSEQ multiplex PCR; in TCRdb, only in-frame clones are kept and a portion is missing. Of 110,000 or so clones listed, approximately 90% were seen once; the top ten hold about 8%. The sample comprised peripheral blood. Every receptor here comes from a human donor in a cohort sampled during active COVID-19.

The CDR3, as DNA: TGCGCCAGCAGTGTCGGTAGCGGGGGAGGGGAGCTGTTTTTT. Protein: CASSVGSGGGELFF. The chain combines TRBV10-1 with TRBJ2-2; the match to TRBD2 covers 9 bases. Germline V gives CDR1 WNHNN, CDR2 SYGVQD (reference sequence). CDR3 length: 14 amino acids. Trimming cost V 4 bases and J 8 bases; bases outside gene matches: 5.

This clone turned up a few times. CDR3 nucleotides: TGTGCCACCAGCCATAGCAATCAGCCCCAGCATTTT. Its protein is CATSHSNQPQHF. The chain recombines TRBV24-1 with TRBJ1-5; D remains unclear. V dropped 7 bases and J dropped 0 bases, with 3 bases sitting between them. This CDR3 has 12 amino acids. CDR1 and CDR2 from the germline V gene are KGHDR and SFDVKD.

The genes are TRBV29-1 and TRBJ1-1; TRBD1 agrees at 9 bases. Germline lookup yields CDR1 SQVTM and CDR2 ANQGSEA. The V segment lost 3 bases and the J segment 3 bases; nucleotides outside the gene matches: 2. This CDR3 is built from 13 residues. The CDR3, as DNA: TGCAGCGTTGAGGGGACAGGGCACACTGAAGCTTTCTTT. Its translation is CSVEGTGHTEAFF. Supplemented by reference TRBV29-1 and TRBJ1-1, the full variable domain reads SAVISQKPSRDICQRGTSLTIQCQVDSQVTMMFWYRQQPGQSLTLIATANQGSEATYESGFVIDKFPISRPNLTFSTLTVSNMSPEDSSIYLCSVEGTGHTEAFFGQGTRLTVV.

This CDR3 is CASSSRQGSAEAFF. The DNA for the CDR3 is TGTGCCAGTAGTTCCCGACAGGGGAGCGCTGAAGCTTTCTTT. The chain couples TRBV19 to TRBJ1-1; TRBD1 aligns across 8 bases. This CDR3 region has 14 residues. The ends lost 5 bases at V and 6 bases at J; junction bases unmatched: 8. CDR1 and CDR2 from the germline V gene are LNHDA and SQIVND (reference sequence).

The rearrangement joins TRBV5-1 to TRBJ2-7, with D possibly matching TRBD1 (5 bases). The CDR3 length is 13 residues. V lost 0 bases and J 6 bases, leaving 10 bases between the germline ends. Looked up from germline, CDR1 is SGHRS and CDR2 is YFSETQ. Here the CDR3 reads CASSLAGFAEQYF. In nucleotides, the CDR3 is TGCGCCAGCAGCTTGGCAGGGTTCGCCGAGCAGTACTTC. The whole variable domain, filled in from reference TRBV5-1 and TRBJ2-7, reads KAGVTQTPRYLIKTRGQQVTLSCSPISGHRSVSWYQQTPGQGLQFLFEYFSETQRNKGNFPGRFSGRQFSNSRSEMNVSTLELGDSALYLCASSLAGFAEQYFGPGTRLTVT.

The V call is TRBV6-6, the J call TRBJ1-5, with a weak D call TRBD1 (5 bases). V lost 2 bases to trimming and J lost 3 bases, with 5 bases between them. CDR1 and CDR2 (germline): MNHNY, SVGAGI (reference sequence). The CDR3 totals 13 residues. CDR3 residues: CASSYGANQPQHF. The CDR3 region has the DNA TGTGCCAGCAGTTACGGGGCCAATCAGCCCCAGCATTTT.

The chain couples TRBV4-1 to TRBJ1-5; D is unclear. V shed 2 bases and J shed 5 bases, with 13 bases lying between them. Germline V gene data show CDR1 as MGHRA and CDR2 as YSYEKL. This CDR3 has 15 residues. CDR3 amino acids: CASSQRFGGDQPQHF. CDR3 DNA: TGCGCCAGCAGCCAAAGATTCGGCGGGGATCAGCCCCAGCATTTT.

This rearrangement joins TRBV5-1 to TRBJ2-5, with 16 bases matching TRBD2. CDR3 length: 17 residues. Looked up from germline, CDR1 is SGHRS and CDR2 is YFSETQ. Losses at the gene ends were 4 bases for V and 2 bases for J; bases not matched to a gene: 5. CDR3 residues: CASSLGLAGGLQETQYF. The CDR3 bases are TGCGCCAGCAGCCTGGGACTAGCGGGGGGGCTTCAAGAGACCCAGTACTTC.

This chain joins TRBV3-1 (or the pseudogene TRBV3-2) and TRBJ2-1, with 8 bases matching TRBD2. The CDR3 spans 15 residues. Losses at the gene ends were 4 bases for V and 7 bases for J; bases not matched to a gene: 9. Germline CDR1 is LGHDT and CDR2 is YNNKEL (reference sequence). CDR3 residues: CASSPTSGGGNEQFF. The CDR3 bases are TGTGCCAGCAGCCCTACTAGCGGAGGGGGGAATGAGCAGTTCTTC.

Of note for this clone: A read error may produce the germline difference seen at one junction end. The rearrangement links TRBV5-1 to TRBJ2-7, with D tentatively TRBD2 (5 bases). The CDR3 loop spans 16 amino acids. Per germline, CDR1 SGHRS and CDR2 YFSETQ. CDR3 DNA: TGCGCCAGCAGTTTGGTGTCGGGAACCCCACCCTACGAGCAGTACTTC. It codes for CASSLVSGTPPYEQYF.

The chain links TRBV3-1 (or the pseudogene TRBV3-2) to TRBJ2-3, with D possibly matching TRBD2 (6 bases). This CDR3 comprises 13 residues. The V end was cut by 3 bases, the J end by 3 bases, with 7 bases between. Per the germline V gene, CDR1 is LGHDT and CDR2 is YNNKEL (reference sequence). CDR3 in DNA: TGTGCCAGCAGCCATCGGGGGACAGATACGCAGTATTTT. It specifies CASSHRGTDTQYF.

The chain has TRBV10-2 and TRBJ2-3, with 8 bases that match TRBD2. CDR3 length equals 15 residues. Germline assignment: CDR1 WSHSY and CDR2 SAAADI. V lost 6 bases, J lost 6 bases, and 11 bases stayed unmatched. The CDR3 coding sequence is TGCGCCAGCAGCCCCCCCGGCGGGGGGCGGGATACGCAGTATTTT. It specifies CASSPPGGGRDTQYF.

The rearrangement uses TRBV7-8 and TRBJ1-1, with D unresolved. Trimming shortened V by 2 bases and J by 0 bases, and 7 bases separated the two germline ends. The CDR3 covers 14 residues. CDR1 is SGHVS, CDR2 FQNEAQ, per germline. For the CDR3, the DNA is TGTGCCAGCAGCTTATTTTCCTTGAACACTGAAGCTTTCTTT. This translates into CASSLFSLNTEAFF.

This chain connects TRBV30 to TRBJ2-2; no clear D gene. V was pared by 2 bases and J by 3 bases, with 10 bases between. Germline loops: CDR1 GTSNPN, CDR2 SVGIG (reference sequence). The CDR3 consists of 14 residues. CDR3 bases: TGTGCCTGGAGTCGCGGTATGGACACCGGGGAGCTGTTTTTT. It codes for CAWSRGMDTGELFF.

This clone was recorded only once. Other DNA sequences in the sample encode the same CDR3. The chain employs TRBV6-5 and TRBJ1-5, with a tentative D call TRBD1 (6 bases). V was trimmed by 7 bases and J by 2 bases, leaving 12 bases between them. CDR3 length: 14 amino acids. CDR1 is MNHEY and CDR2 is SVGAGI in the germline V gene. This CDR3 reads CASKTGEGNQPQHF. The DNA for the CDR3 is TGTGCCAGCAAGACAGGCGAGGGCAATCAGCCCCAGCATTTT.

CDR3 region: CASSIGTQYNSPLHF. The CDR3, as DNA: TGTGCCAGTAGTATAGGGACACAGTATAATTCACCCCTCCACTTT. This chain links TRBV19 with TRBJ1-6, with D possibly matching TRBD1 (5 bases). V was pared by 1 base and J by 4 bases, with 8 bases between. This CDR3 region has 15 residues. Germline V gene sequence: CDR1 LNHDA, CDR2 SQIVND (reference sequence).

This chain uses TRBV27 with TRBJ2-2; D not certain. This CDR3 comprises 16 residues. From germline, CDR1 is MNHEY and CDR2 SMNVEV (reference sequence). With 1 base removed from V and 4 bases from J, the gap between germline ends came to 13 bases. In DNA, the CDR3 is TGTGCCAGCAGTTTATTCATGTCTAGTAGCACCGGGGAGCTGTTTTTT. It codes for CASSLFMSSSTGELFF.

The chain couples TRBV3-1 (or the pseudogene TRBV3-2) to TRBJ2-5; 8 nucleotides line up with TRBD1. The junction had 4 bases not matched to a gene; V was cut back by 3 bases and J by 4 bases. The CDR3 loop spans 14 amino acids. Germline V gene data show CDR1 as LGHDT and CDR2 as YNNKEL (reference sequence). The CDR3: CASSQGTGGETQYF. The CDR3 region has the DNA TGTGCCAGCAGCCAGGGGACAGGAGGAGAGACCCAGTACTTC.

This sequence joins TRBV11-2 and TRBJ1-1; D gene unclear. The ends were cut back, 7 bases at V and 11 bases at J, with 23 bases in the middle. This CDR3 spans 14 amino acids. Germline V gene data show CDR1 as SGHAT and CDR2 as FQNNGV. CDR3 in amino acids: CASNLQSRFRAAFF. Written as DNA, the CDR3 is TGTGCCAGCAACCTCCAAAGTCGATTCCGAGCGGCTTTCTTT.

The gene calls are TRBV9 and TRBJ2-7; 11 bases are a match to TRBD2. Germline CDR1 is SGDLS and CDR2 is YYNGEE. V shed 3 bases, J shed 6 bases, and the junction held 5 bases outside the gene matches. This CDR3 spans 14 amino acids. In nucleotides, the CDR3 is TGTGCCAGCAGCGCCGCTAGCGGGGGGCCCGAGCAGTACTTC. It encodes CASSAASGGPEQYF.

V usage is TRBV28 and J usage is TRBJ1-2; unclear D gene. V was trimmed by 1 base and J by 5 bases, leaving 11 bases between them. CDR3 length: 14 residues. Per germline, CDR1 MDHEN and CDR2 SYDVKM. The CDR3 reads CASSLLSETYGYTF. The CDR3 nucleotides read TGTGCCAGCAGTTTATTATCAGAGACTTATGGCTACACCTTC.

The V and J genes are TRBV28 and TRBJ2-1, with 7 positions matching TRBD2. The CDR3 has 16 residues. CDR1 is MDHEN, CDR2 SYDVKM, per germline. The junction had 9 bases not matched to a gene; V was cut back by 4 bases and J by 3 bases. CDR3 DNA: TGTGCCAGCAGTTCCTCGGGGGGAGGGAGCTACAATGAGCAGTTCTTC. Protein: CASSSSGGGSYNEQFF.

The chain combines TRBV3-1 (or the pseudogene TRBV3-2) with TRBJ2-2, with D maybe TRBD1 (6 bases). Looked up from germline, CDR1 is LGHDT and CDR2 is YNNKEL (reference sequence). The CDR3 extends over 15 amino acids. V lost 0 bases and J 4 bases, leaving 9 bases between the germline ends. CDR3: CASSQEGRGTGELFF. In DNA form, the CDR3 reads TGTGCCAGCAGCCAAGAGGGCAGGGGCACCGGGGAGCTGTTTTTT.

CDR3 sequence (DNA): TGCGCCAGCAGCTTGCTAGCGGGAGGGAATGAGCAGTTCTTC. Encoded protein: CASSLLAGGNEQFF. The chain has TRBV5-1 and TRBJ2-1, with 12 bases matching TRBD2. The CDR3 length is 14 residues. Per the germline V gene, CDR1 is SGHRS and CDR2 is YFSETQ. V dropped 1 base and J dropped 7; count of bases not matched to a gene: 0.

The rearrangement links TRBV11-2 to TRBJ1-3, with D maybe TRBD1 (5 bases). This CDR3 spans 15 amino acids. Trimming took 2 bases from V and 2 from J, leaving 10 bases between them. Germline V gene sequence: CDR1 SGHAT, CDR2 FQNNGV. CDR3 DNA: TGTGCCAGCAGCTTAACAGGCAGACCTGGAAACACCATATATTTT. This gives the protein CASSLTGRPGNTIYF.

The chain combines TRBV7-9 with TRBJ2-3; 10 nucleotides line up with TRBD1. V gave up 5 bases and J gave up 3 bases; unmatched junction bases: 5. The germline CDR1 and CDR2 sequences are SEHNR and FQNEAQ (reference sequence). CDR3 size: 15 residues. CDR3 DNA: TGTGCCAGCAGCCATCAGGGACAGGGGACAGATACGCAGTATTTT. Protein: CASSHQGQGTDTQYF.

The J gene is TRBJ1-4, the V gene TRBV29-1; 8 bases line up with TRBD1. This CDR3 comprises 14 residues. The J segment lost 7 bases and the V segment lost 3 bases, leaving 7 bases of the junction unmatched. Germline-derived CDR1 and CDR2 are SQVTM and ANQGSEA. The CDR3 reads CSVDGQGGGEKLFF. In DNA, the CDR3 is TGCAGCGTTGACGGACAGGGCGGTGGTGAAAAACTGTTTTTT.

In DNA, the CDR3 is TGTGCCAGCTCTCAAGACAGATATAATTCACCCCTCCACTTT. Amino acids: CASSQDRYNSPLHF. V gene TRBV18 combines with J gene TRBJ1-6; maybe TRBD1 (5 bases). Trimming took off 6 bases at V and 4 bases at J, with 10 bases between the two ends. This CDR3 region has 14 residues. CDR1 KGHSH and CDR2 LQKENI come from the germline V gene.

This clone was observed once. This chain uses TRBV28 with TRBJ2-3; 8 nucleotides agree with TRBD2. Per the germline V gene, CDR1 is MDHEN and CDR2 is SYDVKM. The CDR3 sequence is 19 residues long. The ends lost 0 bases at V and 2 bases at J; junction bases unmatched: 13. The CDR3 sequence: CASSLWGVSSGMATDTQYF. CDR3 nucleotide sequence: TGTGCCAGCAGTTTATGGGGGGTTAGTAGCGGGATGGCCACAGATACGCAGTATTTT.